This TCR beta chain was obtained from a study of CD4+ T cells in melanoma. Points from the study as a whole: Diverse differentiation states were reported for melanoma neoantigen-specific CD4+ T cells.

Libraries were prepared by immunoSEQ multiplex PCR; TCRdb keeps only in-frame clonotypes and omits some of them. The sample shows around 13,000 clones, 68% of them seen only once. This CDR3 contains 16 residues. The germline V gene encodes CDR1 SQVTM and CDR2 ANQGSEA. Between the trimmed V and J ends, which lost 7 bases and 4 bases, there was a span of 23 bases. Turning to this clone: The antigen is undetermined.

The sequencing input was cells from a culture (not recorded whether cultured in vitro). This receptor was identified in a human donor with melanoma. The gene calls are TRBV29-1 and TRBJ1-5, with a possible D match to TRBD1 (6 bases). The CDR3 DNA follows: TGCAGCGCCCCTCGGCAGCCAGGGGAACTAAATCAGCCCCAGCATTTT. Translation gives CSAPRQPGELNQPQHF.